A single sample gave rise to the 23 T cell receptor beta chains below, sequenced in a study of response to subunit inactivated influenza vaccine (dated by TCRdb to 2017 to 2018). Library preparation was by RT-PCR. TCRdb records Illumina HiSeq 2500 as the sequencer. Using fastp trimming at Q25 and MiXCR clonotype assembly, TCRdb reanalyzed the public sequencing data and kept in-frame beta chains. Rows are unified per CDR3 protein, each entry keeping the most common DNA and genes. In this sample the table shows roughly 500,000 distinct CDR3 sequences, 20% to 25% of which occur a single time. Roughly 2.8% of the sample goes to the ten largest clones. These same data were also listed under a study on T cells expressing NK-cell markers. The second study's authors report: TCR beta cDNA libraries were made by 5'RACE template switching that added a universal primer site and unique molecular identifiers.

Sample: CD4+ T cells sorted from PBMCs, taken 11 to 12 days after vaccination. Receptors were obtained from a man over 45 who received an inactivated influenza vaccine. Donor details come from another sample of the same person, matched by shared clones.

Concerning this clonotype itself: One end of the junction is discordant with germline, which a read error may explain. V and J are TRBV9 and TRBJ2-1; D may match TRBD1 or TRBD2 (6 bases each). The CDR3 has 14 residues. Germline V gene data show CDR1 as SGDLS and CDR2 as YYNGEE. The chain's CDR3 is CASSVDPVGGQQIF. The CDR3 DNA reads TGTGCCAGCAGCGTAGATCCCGTAGGGGGGCAGCAGATCTTC.

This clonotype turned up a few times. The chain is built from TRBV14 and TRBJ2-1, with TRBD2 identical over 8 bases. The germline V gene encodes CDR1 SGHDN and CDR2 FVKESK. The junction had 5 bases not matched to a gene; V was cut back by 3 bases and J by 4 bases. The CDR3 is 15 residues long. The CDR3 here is CASSHGRGAYNEQFF. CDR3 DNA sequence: TGTGCCAGCAGCCACGGGCGGGGGGCGTACAATGAGCAGTTCTTC.

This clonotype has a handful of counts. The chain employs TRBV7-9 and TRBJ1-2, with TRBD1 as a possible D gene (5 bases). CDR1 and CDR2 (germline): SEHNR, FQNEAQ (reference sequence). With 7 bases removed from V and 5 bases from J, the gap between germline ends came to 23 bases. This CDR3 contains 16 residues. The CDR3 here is CASNGPNRKGVYGYTF. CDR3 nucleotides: TGTGCCAGCAACGGACCCAACAGAAAAGGGGTGTATGGCTACACCTTC.

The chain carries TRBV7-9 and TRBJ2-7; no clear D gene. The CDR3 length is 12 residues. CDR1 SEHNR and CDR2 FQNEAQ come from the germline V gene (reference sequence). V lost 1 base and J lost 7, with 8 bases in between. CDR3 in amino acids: CASSLVGEEQYF. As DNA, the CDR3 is TGTGCCAGCAGCTTAGTTGGGGAAGAGCAGTACTTC.

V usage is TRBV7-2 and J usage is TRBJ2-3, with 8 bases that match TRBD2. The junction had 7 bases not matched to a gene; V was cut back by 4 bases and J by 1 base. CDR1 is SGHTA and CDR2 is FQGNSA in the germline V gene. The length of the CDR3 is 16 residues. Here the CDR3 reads CASSSVAGRGTDTQYF. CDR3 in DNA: TGTGCCAGCAGCTCCGTAGCGGGGAGGGGCACAGATACGCAGTATTTT.

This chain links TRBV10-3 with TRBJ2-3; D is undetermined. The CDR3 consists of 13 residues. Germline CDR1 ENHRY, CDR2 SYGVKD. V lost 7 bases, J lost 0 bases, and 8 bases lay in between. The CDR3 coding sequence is TGTGCCATCAAAACGGCTAGCACAGATACGCAGTATTTT. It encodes CAIKTASTDTQYF.

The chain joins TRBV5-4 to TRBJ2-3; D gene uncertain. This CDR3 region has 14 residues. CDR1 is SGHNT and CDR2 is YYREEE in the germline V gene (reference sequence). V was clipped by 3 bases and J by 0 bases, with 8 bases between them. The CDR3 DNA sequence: TGTGCCAGCAGCTCCCCCCTAAGCACAGATACGCAGTATTTT. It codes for CASSSPLSTDTQYF.

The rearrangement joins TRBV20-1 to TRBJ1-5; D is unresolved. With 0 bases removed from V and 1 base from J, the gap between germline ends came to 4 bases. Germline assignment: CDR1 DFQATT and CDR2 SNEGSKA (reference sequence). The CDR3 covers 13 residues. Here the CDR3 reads CSARDTSNQPQHF. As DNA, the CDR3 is TGCAGTGCTAGAGATACAAGCAATCAGCCCCAGCATTTT.

CDR3 nucleotides: TGCAGCGTAAGCCCGGGAGGCAATGAGCAGTTCTTC. Translating it yields CSVSPGGNEQFF. The chain combines TRBV29-1 with TRBJ2-1, with TRBD2 identical over 7 bases. In germline, CDR1 is SQVTM, CDR2 ANQGSEA. Trimming cost V 6 bases and J 6 bases; bases outside gene matches: 5. The CDR3 has 12 residues.

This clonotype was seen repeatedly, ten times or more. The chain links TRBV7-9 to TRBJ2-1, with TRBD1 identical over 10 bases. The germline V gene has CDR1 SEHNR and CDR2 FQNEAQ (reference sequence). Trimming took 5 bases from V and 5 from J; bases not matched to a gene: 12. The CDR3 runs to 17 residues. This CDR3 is CASSPRDRGRRNNEQFF. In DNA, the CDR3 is TGTGCCAGCAGCCCTAGGGACAGGGGTCGCAGGAACAATGAGCAGTTCTTC.

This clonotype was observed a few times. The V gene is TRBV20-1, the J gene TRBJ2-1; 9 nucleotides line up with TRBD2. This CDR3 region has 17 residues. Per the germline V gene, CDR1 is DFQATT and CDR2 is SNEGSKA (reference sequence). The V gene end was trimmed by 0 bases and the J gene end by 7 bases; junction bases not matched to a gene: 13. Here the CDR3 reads CSARDLPQAGGLNEQFF. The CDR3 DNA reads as TGCAGTGCTAGAGATCTGCCCCAAGCGGGGGGTTTGAATGAGCAGTTCTTC.

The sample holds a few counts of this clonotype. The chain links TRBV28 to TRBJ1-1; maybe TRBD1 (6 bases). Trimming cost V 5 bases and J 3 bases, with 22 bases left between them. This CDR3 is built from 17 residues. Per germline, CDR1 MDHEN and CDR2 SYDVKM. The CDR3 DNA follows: TGTGCCAGCAGTCCCCGGACAGTTAAAGAAGGGGACACTGAAGCTTTCTTT. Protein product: CASSPRTVKEGDTEAFF.

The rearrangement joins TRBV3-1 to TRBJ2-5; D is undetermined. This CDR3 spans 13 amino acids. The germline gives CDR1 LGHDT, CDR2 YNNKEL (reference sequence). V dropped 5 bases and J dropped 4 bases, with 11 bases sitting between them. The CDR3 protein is CASSFSSIETQYF. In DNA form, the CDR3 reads TGTGCCAGCAGCTTTAGCAGTATAGAGACCCAGTACTTC.

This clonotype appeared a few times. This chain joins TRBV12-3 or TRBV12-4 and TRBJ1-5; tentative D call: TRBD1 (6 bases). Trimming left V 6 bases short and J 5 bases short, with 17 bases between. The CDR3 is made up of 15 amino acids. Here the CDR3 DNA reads TGTGCCAGCAGGGGGGCTTGGGGTACGGATCAGCCCCAGCATTTT. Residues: CASRGAWGTDQPQHF.

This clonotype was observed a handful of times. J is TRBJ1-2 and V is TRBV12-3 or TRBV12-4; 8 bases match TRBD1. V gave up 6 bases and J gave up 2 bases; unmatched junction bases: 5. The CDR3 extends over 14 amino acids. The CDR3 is CASSLRTGNYGYTF. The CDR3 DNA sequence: TGTGCCAGCAGCCTAAGGACAGGGAACTATGGCTACACCTTC.

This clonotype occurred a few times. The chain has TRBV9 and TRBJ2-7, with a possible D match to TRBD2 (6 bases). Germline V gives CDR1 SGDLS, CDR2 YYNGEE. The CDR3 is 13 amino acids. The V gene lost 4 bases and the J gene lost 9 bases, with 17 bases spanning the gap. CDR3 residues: CASSTPGLPVQYF. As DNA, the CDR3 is TGTGCCAGCAGCACTCCGGGACTCCCGGTGCAGTACTTC.

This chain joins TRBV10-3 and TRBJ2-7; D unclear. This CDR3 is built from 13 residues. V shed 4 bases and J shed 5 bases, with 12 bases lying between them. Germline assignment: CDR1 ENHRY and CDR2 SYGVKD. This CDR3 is CAISGKAEDEQYF. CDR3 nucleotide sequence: TGTGCCATCAGTGGGAAGGCAGAGGACGAGCAGTACTTC.

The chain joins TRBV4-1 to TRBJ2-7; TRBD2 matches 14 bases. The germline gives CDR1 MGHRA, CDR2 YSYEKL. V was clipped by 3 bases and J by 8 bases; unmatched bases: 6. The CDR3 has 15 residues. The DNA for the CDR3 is TGCGCCAGCAGCCAGGAGACTAGCGGGGGGGTGAAGCAGTACTTC. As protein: CASSQETSGGVKQYF.

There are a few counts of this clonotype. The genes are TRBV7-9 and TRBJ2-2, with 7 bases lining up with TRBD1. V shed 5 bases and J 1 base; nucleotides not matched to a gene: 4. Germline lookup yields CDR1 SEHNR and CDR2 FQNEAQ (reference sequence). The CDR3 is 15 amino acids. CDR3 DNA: TGTGCCAGCAGCCAGGGACAGTTGAACACCGGGGAGCTGTTTTTT. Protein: CASSQGQLNTGELFF.

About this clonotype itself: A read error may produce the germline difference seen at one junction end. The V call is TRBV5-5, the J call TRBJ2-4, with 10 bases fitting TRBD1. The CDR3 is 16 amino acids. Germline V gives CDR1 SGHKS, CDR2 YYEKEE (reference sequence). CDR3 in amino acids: CASSAPGTGVRDIQHF. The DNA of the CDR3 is TGTGCCAGCAGCGCCCCCGGGACAGGGGTTAGGGACATTCAGCACTTC.

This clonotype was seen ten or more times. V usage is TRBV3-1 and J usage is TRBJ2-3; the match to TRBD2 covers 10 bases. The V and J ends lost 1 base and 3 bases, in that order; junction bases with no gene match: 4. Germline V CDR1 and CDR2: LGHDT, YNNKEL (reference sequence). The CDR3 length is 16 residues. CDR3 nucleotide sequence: TGTGCCAGCAGCCAAGCGCTAGCGGGAGTTACAGATACGCAGTATTTT. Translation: CASSQALAGVTDTQYF.

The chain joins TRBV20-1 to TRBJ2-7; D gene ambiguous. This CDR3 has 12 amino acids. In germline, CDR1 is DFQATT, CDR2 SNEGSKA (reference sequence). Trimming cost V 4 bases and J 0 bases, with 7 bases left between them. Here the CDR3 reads CSAKEYSYEQYF. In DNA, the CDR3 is TGCAGTGCTAAGGAGTACTCCTACGAGCAGTACTTC.

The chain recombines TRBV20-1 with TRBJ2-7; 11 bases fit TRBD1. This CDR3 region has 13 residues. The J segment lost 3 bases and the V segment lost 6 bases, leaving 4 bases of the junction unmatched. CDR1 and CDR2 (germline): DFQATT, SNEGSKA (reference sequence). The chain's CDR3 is CSAGTGGLYEQYF. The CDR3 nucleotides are TGCAGTGCCGGGACAGGGGGGCTCTACGAGCAGTACTTC.